The next 22 T cell receptor beta chains were all read from a single sample in a study of T cell changes during pregnancy in multiple sclerosis. Clones were sequenced by immunoSEQ multiplex PCR, and TCRdb holds only the in-frame ones, with some missing. The data show approximately 88,000 clones, with about 95% seen just once and over 0.95% held by the top ten. The specimen was peripheral blood, collected in the second trimester of pregnancy. The origin of the receptors is a female donor with multiple sclerosis, enrolled in a pregnancy study.

This rearrangement joins TRBV5-1 to TRBJ2-2; 9 bases fit TRBD2. The J segment lost 8 bases and the V segment lost 4 bases, leaving 12 bases of the junction unmatched. Germline loops: CDR1 SGHRS, CDR2 YFSETQ. This CDR3 has 16 amino acids. The DNA of the CDR3 is TGCGCCAGCAGCCAGAGACTGACTAGCGGATATGGGGAGCTGTTTTTT. Translating it yields CASSQRLTSGYGELFF.

The J gene is TRBJ2-7, the V gene TRBV4-1; the match to TRBD1 covers 7 bases. This CDR3 has 15 residues. Germline lookup yields CDR1 MGHRA and CDR2 YSYEKL. J gave up 4 bases and V 1 base, and 7 bases lay outside the gene matches. The chain's CDR3 is CASSQAKDRAYEQYF. Written as DNA, the CDR3 is TGCGCCAGCAGCCAAGCCAAAGACAGGGCGTACGAGCAGTACTTC.

The chain couples TRBV7-9 to TRBJ1-1; no definite D call. V dropped 0 bases and J dropped 6 bases, with 8 bases sitting between them. The CDR3 contains 13 residues. Looked up from germline, CDR1 is SEHNR and CDR2 is FQNEAQ (reference sequence). CDR3 sequence: CASSLAAGPEAFF. CDR3 in DNA: TGTGCCAGCAGCTTAGCCGCCGGTCCTGAAGCTTTCTTT.

The rearrangement joins TRBV5-4 to TRBJ2-5; 8 bases align to TRBD2. J gave up 5 bases and V 4 bases, and 10 bases lay outside the gene matches. The CDR3 length is 15 residues. From germline, CDR1 is SGHNT and CDR2 YYREEE (reference sequence). The CDR3 nucleotides read TGTGCCAGCAGCCGGGGACTAGGAGGGGGGGAGACCCAGTACTTC. This gives the protein CASSRGLGGGETQYF. The variable domain in full, completed from reference TRBV5-4 and TRBJ2-5, reads ETGVTQSPTHLIKTRGQQVTLRCSSQSGHNTVSWYQQALGQGPQFIFQYYREEENGRGNFPPRFSGLQFPNYSSELNVNALELDDSALYLCASSRGLGGGETQYFGPGTRLLVL.

This sequence joins TRBV5-1 and TRBJ2-7, with 8 bases identical to TRBD2. The CDR3 contains 15 residues. Germline V gene lookup returns CDR1 SGHRS and CDR2 YFSETQ. Trimming at V came to 4 bases and at J to 7 bases, leaving 13 bases not matched to a gene. CDR3 protein: CASSPREAGAPEQYF. CDR3 nucleotide sequence: TGCGCCAGCAGCCCCCGAGAAGCGGGAGCCCCGGAGCAGTACTTC.

The CDR3 DNA reads as TGTGCCAGCAGCAGGGCCGTGCGACCGAGGCAGGGGGCCTTCTACGAGCAGTACTTC. The encoded protein is CASSRAVRPRQGAFYEQYF. The rearrangement uses TRBV21-1 and TRBJ2-7; the DNA was not compared with TRBD1, the D call given in the table. TRBV21-1 has pseudogene status. This CDR3 is built from 19 residues.

This sequence joins TRBV11-2 and TRBJ2-2, with 10 bases that match TRBD2. The V gene end was trimmed by 4 bases and the J gene end by 2 bases; junction bases not matched to a gene: 4. CDR1 and CDR2 (germline): SGHAT, FQNNGV. This CDR3 region has 16 residues. CDR3 loop: CASSSLAGDNTGELFF. The CDR3 nucleotides read TGTGCCAGCAGCTCGCTAGCGGGAGATAACACCGGGGAGCTGTTTTTT.

This clone came up once. CDR3 DNA sequence: TGTGCCAGCAGGGCCGGGGAAGATACGCAGTATTTT. It translates to CASRAGEDTQYF. This chain joins TRBV2 and TRBJ2-3; a possible D gene is TRBD2 (5 bases). The CDR3 sequence is 12 residues long. V lost 6 bases to trimming and J lost 5 bases, with 9 bases between them. CDR1 and CDR2 from the germline V gene are SNHLY and FYNNEI.

CDR3 amino acids: CATSRARLAGNQETQYF. CDR3 DNA: TGTGCCACCAGCAGAGCAAGACTAGCGGGAAACCAAGAGACCCAGTACTTC. The V and J genes are TRBV15 and TRBJ2-5; 11 bases fit TRBD2. The CDR3 is made up of 17 amino acids. The J segment lost 0 bases and the V segment lost 1 base, leaving 4 bases of the junction unmatched. The V gene's germline CDR1 is LNHNV and CDR2 YYDKDF (reference sequence).

The gene calls are TRBV27 and TRBJ2-2, with 8 bases aligning to TRBD1. Per the germline V gene, CDR1 is MNHEY and CDR2 is SMNVEV (reference sequence). J gave up 3 bases and V 1 base, and 10 bases lay outside the gene matches. CDR3 length equals 18 residues. CDR3 amino acids: CASSLWPGGFRDTGELFF. CDR3 sequence (DNA): TGTGCCAGCAGTTTATGGCCAGGGGGCTTTAGAGACACCGGGGAGCTGTTTTTT.

The chain uses TRBV6-5 and TRBJ1-1, with a weak D call TRBD1 (5 bases). CDR1 is MNHEY and CDR2 is SVGAGI in the germline V gene. Trimming pared 7 bases from V and 0 bases from J, leaving 15 bases between. This CDR3 spans 15 amino acids. CDR3 sequence reads: CASNRPGGMNTEAFF. The CDR3 DNA is TGTGCCAGCAATCGACCCGGGGGGATGAACACTGAAGCTTTCTTT.

The genes are TRBV28 and TRBJ1-2, with 9 bases lining up with TRBD1. V was pared by 4 bases and J by 4 bases, with 13 bases of the junction left unmatched. This CDR3 has 17 amino acids. Germline V gene data show CDR1 as MDHEN and CDR2 as SYDVKM. CDR3 sequence reads: CASSSRDRAIPIYGYTF. The CDR3 nucleotides read TGTGCCAGCAGTTCCCGGGACAGGGCAATCCCAATCTATGGCTACACCTTC.

This clone was counted a single time. V gene TRBV19 combines with J gene TRBJ2-1; D possibly corresponds to TRBD1 (6 bases). The CDR3 is made up of 13 amino acids. CDR1 is LNHDA, CDR2 SQIVND, per germline (reference sequence). Trimming shortened V by 1 base and J by 9 bases, and 10 bases separated the two germline ends. The CDR3 sequence is CASSIGWGLEQFF. CDR3 coding DNA: TGTGCCAGTAGTATAGGATGGGGGCTTGAGCAGTTCTTC.

The rearrangement links TRBV6-6 to TRBJ2-7; 11 bases fit TRBD2. The J segment lost 1 base and the V segment lost 8 bases, leaving 7 bases of the junction unmatched. The CDR3 extends over 15 amino acids. Per the germline V gene, CDR1 is MNHNY and CDR2 is SVGAGI (reference sequence). This chain's CDR3 is CASQDGTSGSYEQYF. CDR3 bases: TGTGCCAGCCAGGACGGGACTAGCGGTTCCTACGAGCAGTACTTC.

J is TRBJ1-2 and V is TRBV4-1; D is undetermined. CDR3 length equals 12 residues. CDR1 and CDR2 (germline): MGHRA, YSYEKL. V lost 1 base, J lost 6 bases, and 6 bases lay in between. In nucleotides, the CDR3 is TGCGCCAGCAGCCAAGTTAGTAATGGCTACACCTTC. This codes for CASSQVSNGYTF.

V usage is TRBV6-7 and J usage is TRBJ2-7; 7 bases map to TRBD1. TRBV6-7 is sorted into the ORF group, with uncertain function. This CDR3 region has 15 residues. Trimming at V came to 6 bases and at J to 3 bases, leaving 11 bases not matched to a gene. The CDR3 region is CASRRGQDINYEQYF. CDR3 sequence (DNA): TGTGCCAGCAGACGCGGACAGGATATTAACTACGAGCAGTACTTC.

This chain links TRBV5-1 with TRBJ2-1; a weak D match, TRBD1 (6 bases). Trimming pared 4 bases from V and 5 bases from J, leaving 16 bases between. From germline, CDR1 is SGHRS and CDR2 YFSETQ. The CDR3 loop spans 15 amino acids. The CDR3 DNA reads as TGCGCCAGCAGCCCACAGGGAAGGGTTAACAATGAGCAGTTCTTC. It is translated as CASSPQGRVNNEQFF.

This chain joins TRBV21-1 and TRBJ2-1; the DNA was not compared with TRBD2, the D call given in the table. TRBV21-1 has pseudogene status. CDR3 length equals 18 residues. As DNA, the CDR3 is TGTGCCAGCAGCAAACGGGGACTAGCGGGAGACAACGGCAATGAGCAGTTCTTC. It encodes CASSKRGLAGDNGNEQFF.

The chain joins TRBV19 to TRBJ2-7, with 7 bases fitting TRBD2. The CDR3 sequence is 13 residues long. V lost 5 bases and J lost 2; bases outside the gene matches: 3. Germline CDR1 is LNHDA and CDR2 is SQIVND (reference sequence). The CDR3 here is CASSAGAPYEQYF. In DNA, the CDR3 is TGTGCCAGTAGTGCGGGAGCTCCCTACGAGCAGTACTTC.

The V call is TRBV7-2, the J call TRBJ2-7; D is possibly TRBD2 (6 bases). CDR3 length: 15 residues. V was cut by 4 bases and J by 7 bases, with 20 bases left in between. Germline V gene data show CDR1 as SGHTA and CDR2 as FQGNSA. In nucleotides, the CDR3 is TGTGCCAGCAGCTCCACGGGAGCTTGGACCGCGGAGCAGTACTTC. Translated, it gives CASSSTGAWTAEQYF.

This rearrangement joins TRBV4-1 to TRBJ1-5, with 7 positions matching TRBD1. V gave up 0 bases and J gave up 2 bases; unmatched junction bases: 10. Looked up from germline, CDR1 is MGHRA and CDR2 is YSYEKL. The length of the CDR3 is 18 residues. CDR3 DNA sequence: TGCGCCAGCAGCCAAGAACCCCTTACAGGGGCCGGCAATCAGCCCCAGCATTTT. Translation: CASSQEPLTGAGNQPQHF.

The CDR3 spells CASSQDVGGFGNQPQHF. CDR3 sequence (DNA): TGCGCCAGCAGCCAAGACGTGGGGGGGTTTGGCAATCAGCCCCAGCATTTT. The rearrangement links TRBV4-1 to TRBJ1-5; a weak D match, TRBD1 (5 bases). The CDR3 has 17 amino acids. Trimming took off 0 bases at V and 2 bases at J, with 14 bases between the two ends. The germline V gene encodes CDR1 MGHRA and CDR2 YSYEKL.